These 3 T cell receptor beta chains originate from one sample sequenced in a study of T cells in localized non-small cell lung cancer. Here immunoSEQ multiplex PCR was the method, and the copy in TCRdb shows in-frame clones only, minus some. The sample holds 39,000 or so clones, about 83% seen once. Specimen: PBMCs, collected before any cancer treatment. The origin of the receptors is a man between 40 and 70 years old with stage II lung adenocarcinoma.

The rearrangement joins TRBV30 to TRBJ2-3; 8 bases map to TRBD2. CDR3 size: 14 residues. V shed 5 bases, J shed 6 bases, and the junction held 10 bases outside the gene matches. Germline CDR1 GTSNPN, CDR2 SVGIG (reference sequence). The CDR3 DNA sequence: TGTGCCTGGCAAGGCCAGCGGGAGACCGATACGCAGTATTTT. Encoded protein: CAWQGQRETDTQYF.

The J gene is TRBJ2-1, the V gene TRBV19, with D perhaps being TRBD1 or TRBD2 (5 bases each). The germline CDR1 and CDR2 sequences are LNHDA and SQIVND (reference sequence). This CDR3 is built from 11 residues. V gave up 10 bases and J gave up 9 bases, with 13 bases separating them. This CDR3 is CATKRGTEQFF. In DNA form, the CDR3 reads TGTGCCACCAAAAGAGGGACTGAGCAGTTCTTC.

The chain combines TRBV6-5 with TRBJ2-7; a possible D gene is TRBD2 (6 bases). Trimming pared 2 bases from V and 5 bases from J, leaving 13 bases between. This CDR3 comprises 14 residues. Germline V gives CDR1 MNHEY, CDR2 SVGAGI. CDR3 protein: CASSYKEGRHEQYF. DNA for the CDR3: TGTGCCAGCAGTTACAAGGAGGGGCGTCACGAGCAGTACTTC.